The T cell receptor (beta chain) described here comes from a study of CD8 T cells in Susac syndrome. An input of about 0.45 to 1 ug of RNA was subjected to reverse transcription using random hexamers. MiXCR, run by TCRdb on the immunoSEQ multiplex PCR reads, gives a single entry per CDR3 protein. The sample has about 140,000 distinct CDR3 sequences; approximately 95% are singletons. The multiple sclerosis controls consisted of treatment-naive patients with relapsing-remitting disease, either stable or active. The clonotype comes from a human donor with multiple sclerosis. Input material: CD4+ T cells from PBMCs.

CDR3 protein: CASSPRSGEPYEQYF. The CDR3 region has the DNA TGTGCCAGCTCACCACGTTCAGGGGAGCCCTACGAGCAGTACTTC. V gene TRBV18 combines with J gene TRBJ2-7, with D maybe TRBD1 (6 bases). V was trimmed by 1 base and J by 2 bases, leaving 12 bases between them. The CDR3 is made up of 15 amino acids. CDR1 KGHSH and CDR2 LQKENI come from the germline V gene.